The 22 T cell receptor beta chains presented below share a single source sample, sequenced in a study of beta chain features in type 1 diabetes. Antigen specificity for these receptors is unknown. The isolated RNA, all of it, was reverse transcribed, so expressed TCRB transcripts were what got sequenced. Assay used: immunoSEQ multiplex PCR; TCRdb lists only in-frame clones, some missing. Of 600,000 or so clones listed, roughly an eighth were seen once; the top ten hold 0.04%. General study results and limits: Shorter TCRB CDR3s, moderately but significantly so, marked every one of the four CD4+ subsets in Type 1 diabetes patients.

The sequenced sample consisted of naive CD4+ T cells from blood. Every receptor here comes from a man younger than 30 with type 1 diabetes.

The rearrangement uses TRBV28 and TRBJ1-4; D is unresolved. Germline CDR1 reads MDHEN; CDR2 reads SYDVKM. V lost 2 bases to trimming and J lost 0 bases, with 4 bases between them. The CDR3 is 14 amino acids. Here the CDR3 reads CASSLVPTNEKLFF. CDR3 sequence (DNA): TGTGCCAGCAGTTTAGTCCCAACTAATGAAAAACTGTTTTTT.

As to this clone: Other nucleotide sequences from this sample produce the same CDR3. The chain is built from TRBV7-2 and TRBJ2-2; 12 bases are shared with TRBD2. The CDR3 loop spans 15 amino acids. Germline V gene sequence: CDR1 SGHTA, CDR2 FQGNSA. J gave up 5 bases and V 5 bases, and 3 bases lay outside the gene matches. Written as DNA, the CDR3 is TGTGCCAGCAGCCTCGGACTAGCGGGAACCGGGGAGCTGTTTTTT. Protein: CASSLGLAGTGELFF.

This sequence joins TRBV2 and TRBJ1-1; TRBD1 matches 9 bases. The J segment lost 1 base and the V segment lost 6 bases, leaving 3 bases of the junction unmatched. The CDR3 has 14 residues. The germline gives CDR1 SNHLY, CDR2 FYNNEI. Written as DNA, the CDR3 is TGTGCCAGCAGCCTGACAGGGGGGAACACTGAAGCTTTCTTT. It translates to CASSLTGGNTEAFF.

J is TRBJ2-4 and V is TRBV2; D remains unclear. CDR1 is SNHLY, CDR2 FYNNEI, per germline. V gave up 8 bases and J gave up 1 base, with 12 bases separating them. The CDR3 totals 14 residues. The CDR3 loop is CASERGSAKNIQYF. CDR3 bases: TGTGCCAGCGAGCGTGGCTCCGCCAAAAACATTCAGTACTTC.

V usage is TRBV25-1 and J usage is TRBJ1-2; no definite D call. Germline lookup yields CDR1 MGHDK and CDR2 SYGVNS. CDR3 length: 12 residues. Trimming cost V 2 bases and J 3 bases, with 4 bases left between them. The CDR3 is CASSEIDYGYTF. CDR3 in DNA: TGTGCCAGCAGTGAAATCGACTATGGCTACACCTTC.

This clone was detected a few times. The chain recombines TRBV2 with TRBJ2-1, with D perhaps given as TRBD1 or TRBD2 (6 bases each). Per germline, CDR1 SNHLY and CDR2 FYNNEI. Between the trimmed V and J ends, which lost 5 bases and 4 bases, there was a span of 15 bases. This CDR3 has 15 residues. The CDR3 sequence: CASSMSTGAYNEQFF. The CDR3 region has the DNA TGTGCCAGCAGTATGTCAACGGGGGCGTACAATGAGCAGTTCTTC.

This clone appeared a few times. The chain recombines TRBV30 with TRBJ2-1; the D is unclear. The CDR3 spans 15 residues. Germline CDR1 is GTSNPN and CDR2 is SVGIG (reference sequence). The V gene lost 0 bases and the J gene lost 7 bases, with 16 bases spanning the gap. This CDR3 is CAWSVLAALGNEQFF. CDR3 DNA: TGTGCCTGGAGTGTACTCGCGGCCCTTGGGAATGAGCAGTTCTTC.

The V gene is TRBV28, the J gene TRBJ1-5; 8 bases align to TRBD1. V trimming: 9 bases; J trimming: 4 bases; junction bases outside the gene matches: 5. Germline values: CDR1 MDHEN, CDR2 SYDVKM. The length of the CDR3 is 13 residues. Here the CDR3 DNA reads TGTGCCAGTAGGGGGACAGGAAATCAGCCCCAGCATTTT. This translates into CASRGTGNQPQHF.

The table lists this clone with a few counts. The rearrangement joins TRBV10-2 to TRBJ1-1; 9 bases line up with TRBD1. The CDR3 sequence is 14 residues long. With V trimmed by 5 bases and J by 6 bases, 7 bases remained unmatched. Germline V gene data show CDR1 as WSHSY and CDR2 as SAAADI. The CDR3 here is CASSTGTGTPEAFF. The CDR3 DNA sequence: TGCGCCAGCAGTACCGGGACAGGGACCCCTGAAGCTTTCTTT.

This clone was counted between two and nine times. CDR3 sequence (DNA): TGCGCCAGCAGTCCCACTAGGACAGGGGGCGCAGATACGCAGTATTTT. Residues: CASSPTRTGGADTQYF. The chain carries TRBV23-1 and TRBJ2-3; 11 nucleotides agree with TRBD1. TRBV23-1 qualifies as an ORF whose function is uncertain. Trimming at V came to 4 bases and at J to 4 bases, leaving 7 bases not matched to a gene. The CDR3 contains 16 residues.

This chain uses TRBV7-2 with TRBJ1-5; no definite D call. Germline CDR1 and CDR2: SGHTA and FQGNSA. The CDR3 extends over 13 amino acids. With 2 bases removed from V and 7 bases from J, the gap between germline ends came to 9 bases. Here the CDR3 reads CASSLMDGQPQHF. The CDR3 nucleotides read TGTGCCAGCAGCTTAATGGATGGCCAGCCCCAGCATTTT.

CDR3: CASSPNEREEQFF. In nucleotides, the CDR3 is TGTGCCAGCAGCCCTAACGAGCGGGAGGAGCAGTTCTTC. The chain uses TRBV11-2 and TRBJ2-1, with TRBD2 matching 8 bases. CDR3 length: 13 amino acids. Germline V CDR1 and CDR2: SGHAT, FQNNGV. After removal of 5 bases from V and 10 bases from J, the junction contained 7 bases not matched to a gene.

Here the CDR3 reads CASSPPGDNYGYTF. Written as DNA, the CDR3 is TGTGCCAGCTCACCACCGGGAGACAACTATGGCTACACCTTC. The chain is built from TRBV18 and TRBJ1-2; D is unclear. This CDR3 region has 14 residues. The germline CDR1 and CDR2 sequences are KGHSH and LQKENI. V lost 0 bases and J lost 2, with 7 bases in between.

This clone appeared a few times. The gene calls are TRBV15 and TRBJ2-7, with TRBD2 matching over 10 bases. J gave up 4 bases and V 1 base, and 4 bases lay outside the gene matches. The CDR3 runs 15 residues. Germline CDR1 LNHNV, CDR2 YYDKDF (reference sequence). The DNA of the CDR3 is TGTGCCACCAGCAGAGGATCTAGCGGGAGTTACGAGCAGTACTTC. Translating gives CATSRGSSGSYEQYF.

This rearrangement joins TRBV15 to TRBJ1-2; perhaps TRBD1 as D (5 bases). This CDR3 spans 14 amino acids. Trimming removed 3 bases at V and 4 bases at J, with 12 bases between. Germline loops: CDR1 LNHNV, CDR2 YYDKDF (reference sequence). CDR3 sequence (DNA): TGTGCCACCAGCAGGGACGGGGGGAGCTATGGCTACACCTTC. It translates to CATSRDGGSYGYTF.

This clone turned up a few times. The CDR3 is CASSQDWGRANEKLFF. The CDR3 nucleotides read TGCGCCAGCAGCCAAGATTGGGGCAGGGCTAATGAAAAACTGTTTTTT. The rearrangement links TRBV4-3 to TRBJ1-4; D is possibly TRBD1 (5 bases). Germline V gene lookup returns CDR1 LGHNA and CDR2 YSLEER. Trimming took 0 bases from V and 3 from J, leaving 11 bases between them. The CDR3 is made up of 16 amino acids.

This clone came up a few times. The chain uses TRBV28 and TRBJ1-5, with TRBD1 matching over 7 bases. Trimming removed 5 bases from V and 1 base from J; junction bases left unmatched: 2. The length of the CDR3 is 14 residues. The V gene's germline CDR1 is MDHEN and CDR2 SYDVKM. The CDR3 reads CASSQGGSNQPQHF. Written as DNA, the CDR3 is TGTGCCAGCAGTCAGGGGGGGAGCAATCAGCCCCAGCATTTT.

The V and J genes are TRBV7-9 and TRBJ2-1; D could derive from TRBD1 or TRBD2 (5 bases each). Germline assignment: CDR1 SEHNR and CDR2 FQNEAQ (reference sequence). The CDR3 is made up of 16 amino acids. V was pared by 1 base and J by 2 bases, with 12 bases between. The DNA for the CDR3 is TGTGCCAGCAGCTTAGTCGGGACCGCACCCTACAATGAGCAGTTCTTC. This gives the protein CASSLVGTAPYNEQFF.

This clone was counted between two and nine times. The rearrangement uses TRBV9 and TRBJ1-1; D unclear. Germline V gives CDR1 SGDLS, CDR2 YYNGEE. The germline V and J ends were trimmed by 0 bases and 5 bases, with 8 bases remaining between them. This CDR3 has 13 amino acids. The CDR3 is CASSVGVVTEAFF. The CDR3 nucleotides are TGTGCCAGCAGCGTAGGGGTGGTTACTGAAGCTTTCTTT.

J is TRBJ2-1 and V is TRBV7-9, with D perhaps matching TRBD2 (5 bases). Trimming left V 1 base short and J 11 bases short, with 12 bases between. Germline values: CDR1 SEHNR, CDR2 FQNEAQ (reference sequence). This CDR3 region has 13 residues. The CDR3 loop is CASSLVPGNQQFF. CDR3 DNA sequence: TGTGCCAGCAGCTTAGTCCCGGGGAATCAGCAGTTCTTC.

The rearrangement links TRBV4-2 to TRBJ1-2; D gene uncertain. The germline V gene has CDR1 LGHNA and CDR2 YNFKEQ. V was clipped by 2 bases and J by 4 bases, with 11 bases between them. The CDR3 covers 14 residues. The CDR3 DNA sequence: TGTGCCAGCAGCCAATTGGACGAGAGCTATGGCTACACCTTC. Protein product: CASSQLDESYGYTF.

The J gene is TRBJ2-1, the V gene TRBV7-9; D is possibly TRBD1 (5 bases). Germline assignment: CDR1 SEHNR and CDR2 FQNEAQ (reference sequence). The CDR3 has 16 amino acids. Trimming removed 4 bases at V and 5 bases at J, with 18 bases between. This CDR3 is CASSSPPTDTDNEQFF. The CDR3 nucleotides read TGTGCCAGCAGCTCACCACCAACGGACACCGACAATGAGCAGTTCTTC.